This T cell receptor (beta chain) stems from a study of control samples from healthy donors and cancer patients. This table comes from immunoSEQ multiplex PCR, and its TCRdb copy is limited to in-frame clones, with some not included. Of around 70,000 clones in the sample, over 90% were seen once. This clone was counted a few times. At the DNA level, this CDR3 is encoded by other sequences in the same sample as well. The CDR3 has 14 residues. The ends were cut back, 1 base at V and 4 bases at J, with 8 bases in the middle. Germline CDR1 reads LGHDT; CDR2 reads YNNKEL (reference sequence). Sequenced input: blood. The chain combines TRBV3-1 (or the pseudogene TRBV3-2) with TRBJ1-3; the D gene is possibly TRBD1 (5 bases). This TCR derives from a woman aged 25 to 39 in good health. In DNA form, the CDR3 reads TGTGCCAGCAGCCAAGTACAGGTCGGAAACACCATATATTTT. Translation gives CASSQVQVGNTIYF.